This TCR beta chain was sequenced for a study of blood T cell repertoires in COVID-19. Study-wide context: PBMCs, B-cell-depleted T cells, or T cells were the source of the cDNA or gDNA that made up the material.

The table came from immunoSEQ multiplex PCR; TCRdb's copy has only in-frame clones and leaves some out. The sample has approximately 210,000 clones, just over 85% seen once. V was shortened by 2 bases and J by 3 bases, with 15 bases between the two germline ends. The CDR3 consists of 15 residues. CDR1 and CDR2 (germline): SGHKS, YYEKEE (reference sequence). The chain is built from TRBV5-5 and TRBJ2-7, with a weak D call TRBD1 (6 bases). Material for sequencing was peripheral blood. This sequence originates from a young man who had recovered from COVID-19. CDR3 region: CASSFDRRINYEQYF. In DNA, the CDR3 is TGTGCCAGCAGCTTCGACAGGCGGATCAACTACGAGCAGTACTTC.